This TCR beta chain was captured by sequencing in a study of regulatory T cells in long-lasting Graves disease. The V end lost 4 bases, the J end lost 1 base, and 23 bases lay between the germline ends. Looked up from germline, CDR1 is SGHTA and CDR2 is FQGNSA. The CDR3 length is 19 residues. This clonotype was detected ten times or more. The sample's time point: newly diagnosed GD, antithyroid drugs for less than 3 months. Preparation of the TCR library used RNA extracted from PBMCs. The authors diagnosed Graves' disease using American Thyroid Association guidelines. Staff drew around 8.5 milliliters of peripheral blood into EDTA tubes. Sequencing libraries for TCR beta were prepared with iRepertoire HTBI primers and Arm-PCR of CDR3 regions. In the study's own analysis: Identified across the samples were some 62 TRBV segments and roughly 14 TRBJ segments. TCRdb called the multiplex PCR reads again in MiXCR, with one record for every CDR3 protein. TCRdb, rather than the study authors, made the V and J calls. This table holds 350,000 to 500,000 distinct CDR3 sequences, about a sixth found once.

The same sample was also used in a study of T cells in Graves' hyperthyroidism and ophthalmopathy.

The chain carries TRBV7-2 and TRBJ1-5; D may be TRBD1 (5 bases). The receptor was derived from a woman younger than 35 with Graves disease. The sequencing here drew on peripheral blood mononuclear cells (PBMCs), taken at new diagnosis, from a patient treated with antithyroid drugs. Here the CDR3 DNA reads TGTGCCAGCAGCTCTCCTACCCGGGACGCAACGTGGAGCAATCAGCCCCAGCATTTT. It encodes CASSSPTRDATWSNQPQHF.